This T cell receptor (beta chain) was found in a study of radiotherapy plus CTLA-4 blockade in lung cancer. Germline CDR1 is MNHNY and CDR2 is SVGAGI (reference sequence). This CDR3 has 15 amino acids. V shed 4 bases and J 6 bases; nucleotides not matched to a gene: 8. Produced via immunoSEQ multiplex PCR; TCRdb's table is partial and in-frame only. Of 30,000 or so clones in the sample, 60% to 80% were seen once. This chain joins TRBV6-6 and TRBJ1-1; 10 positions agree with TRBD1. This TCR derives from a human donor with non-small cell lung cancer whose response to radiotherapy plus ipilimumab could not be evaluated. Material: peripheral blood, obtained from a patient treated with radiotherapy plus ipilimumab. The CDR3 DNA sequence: TGTGCCAGCAGTTTTTCGACAGGGGGCGTTCCTGAAGCTTTCTTT. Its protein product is CASSFSTGGVPEAFF.